These 9 T cell receptor beta chains were sequenced from one sample in a study of cytomegalovirus exposure and HLA in healthy donors. The repertoire was sequenced with immunoSEQ multiplex PCR; TCRdb's copy has only in-frame clones and lacks some. The sample shows about 74,000 clones, 94% of them seen only once. What was sequenced was PBMCs. The receptors come from a woman between 18 and 30 years old in good health and CMV-seropositive.

The chain links TRBV7-2 to TRBJ2-1; 13 bases match TRBD2. The V and J ends lost 5 bases and 4 bases, in that order; junction bases with no gene match: 5. Germline V gene sequence: CDR1 SGHTA, CDR2 FQGNSA. The CDR3 spans 16 residues. The CDR3 loop is CASSHLLAGGYNEQFF. CDR3 coding DNA: TGTGCCAGCAGCCACCTACTAGCGGGGGGGTACAATGAGCAGTTCTTC.

This clone was seen once. V is TRBV7-9 and J is TRBJ2-5; 9 positions agree with TRBD2. The CDR3 contains 16 residues. After removal of 5 bases from V and 2 bases from J, the junction contained 9 bases not matched to a gene. Germline CDR1 SEHNR, CDR2 FQNEAQ (reference sequence). In DNA, the CDR3 is TGTGCCAGCAGCCCGCTTAGCGGGAGTCGACAAGAGACCCAGTACTTC. Translating it yields CASSPLSGSRQETQYF.

V gene TRBV27 combines with J gene TRBJ2-1; 11 positions match TRBD2. This CDR3 has 17 amino acids. Germline V lookup: CDR1 MNHEY, CDR2 SMNVEV (reference sequence). V lost 3 bases and J lost 9; bases outside the gene matches: 13. The CDR3 nucleotides read TGTGCCAGCAGTTTGCTCCCCTCGCTAGCGGGAGGAGTTGAGCAGTTCTTC. Its translation: CASSLLPSLAGGVEQFF.

The V gene is TRBV30, the J gene TRBJ1-5, with no clear D. Germline V gives CDR1 GTSNPN, CDR2 SVGIG (reference sequence). There are 11 residues in the CDR3. V lost 2 bases to trimming and J lost 9 bases, with 8 bases between them. CDR3: CAWSSGGPQHF. CDR3 nucleotides: TGTGCCTGGAGTTCGGGTGGGCCCCAGCATTTT. Complete variable domain (other parts from reference TRBV30 and TRBJ1-5): SQTIHQWPATLVQPVGSPLSLECTVEGTSNPNLYWYRQAAGRGLQLLFYSVGIGQISSEVPQNLSASRPQDRQFILSSKKLLLSDSGFYLCAWSSGGPQHFGDGTRLSIL.

The chain combines TRBV11-2 with TRBJ2-3; TRBD2 aligns across 8 bases. The CDR3 loop spans 16 amino acids. Per germline, CDR1 SGHAT and CDR2 FQNNGV. After removal of 1 base from V and 0 bases from J, the junction contained 3 bases not matched to a gene. The CDR3: CASSLAGGFSTDTQYF. The DNA for the CDR3 is TGTGCCAGCAGCTTAGCGGGGGGGTTTAGCACAGATACGCAGTATTTT.

The V call is TRBV12-5, the J call TRBJ1-6; TRBD1 is a possible D gene (5 bases). The CDR3 length is 15 residues. The V end lost 4 bases, the J end lost 4 bases, and 11 bases lay between the germline ends. Germline V gene sequence: CDR1 LGHNT, CDR2 FRNRAP. This chain's CDR3 is CASGSGGGYNSPLHF. DNA for the CDR3: TGTGCTAGTGGTTCCGGGGGGGGATATAATTCACCCCTCCACTTT.

The rearrangement joins TRBV5-6 to TRBJ2-3; 11 bases match TRBD2. CDR1 and CDR2 (germline): SGHDT, YYEEEE. V dropped 4 bases and J dropped 2; count of bases not matched to a gene: 9. This CDR3 contains 17 residues. CDR3 nucleotide sequence: TGTGCCAGCAGCCGATCTACTAGCGGGGGAGTCACAGATACGCAGTATTTT. This translates into CASSRSTSGGVTDTQYF.

The chain carries TRBV19 and TRBJ1-2, with D perhaps matching TRBD1 (6 bases). This CDR3 has 14 residues. Trimming took 8 bases from V and 5 from J, leaving 18 bases between them. From germline, CDR1 is LNHDA and CDR2 SQIVND (reference sequence). The CDR3 reads CASRTLDSEYGYTF. The CDR3 DNA is TGTGCCAGTCGAACGTTGGACAGTGAGTATGGCTACACCTTC.

As regards this clone: Its ends do not fully match the called genes, so a read error is possible. The CDR3 sequence is CASNQNLGNTEAFF. As DNA, the CDR3 is TGCGCCAGCAACCAAAATCTAGGGAACACTGAAGCTTTCTTT. This sequence joins TRBV4-3 and TRBJ1-1; no definite D call. Germline values: CDR1 LGHNA, CDR2 YSLEER. This CDR3 comprises 14 residues.